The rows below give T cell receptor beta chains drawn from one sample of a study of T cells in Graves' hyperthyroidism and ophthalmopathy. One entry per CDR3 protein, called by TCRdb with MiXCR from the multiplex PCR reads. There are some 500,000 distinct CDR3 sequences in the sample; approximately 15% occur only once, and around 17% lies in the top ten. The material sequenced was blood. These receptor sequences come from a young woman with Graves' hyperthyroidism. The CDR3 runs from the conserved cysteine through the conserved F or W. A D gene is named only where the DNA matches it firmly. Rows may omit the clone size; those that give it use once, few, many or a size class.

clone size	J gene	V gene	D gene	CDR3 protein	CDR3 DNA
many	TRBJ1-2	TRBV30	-	CAWRQDRSGYGYTF	TGTGCCTGGAGACAGGACAGATCGGGCTATGGCTACACCTTC
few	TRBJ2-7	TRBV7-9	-	CASSLLGQADSYEQYF	TGTGCCAGCAGCTTATTGGGTCAGGCGGACTCCTACGAGCAGTACTTC
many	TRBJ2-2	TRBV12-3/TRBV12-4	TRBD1	CASSSRTGLNGELFF	TGTGCCAGCAGCAGCCGGACAGGGCTTAACGGGGAGCTGTTTTTT
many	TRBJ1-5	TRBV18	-	CASSPPGPPRGNQPQHF	TGTGCCAGCTCACCACCTGGCCCCCCGAGAGGCAATCAGCCCCAGCATTTT
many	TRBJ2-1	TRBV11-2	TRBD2	CASSFRSGSFNEQFF	TGTGCCAGCAGCTTCCGAAGCGGGAGCTTTAATGAGCAGTTCTTC
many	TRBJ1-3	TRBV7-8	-	CASSASGTGSSGNTIYF	TGTGCCAGCAGCGCCTCCGGGACCGGTAGCTCTGGAAACACCATATATTTT
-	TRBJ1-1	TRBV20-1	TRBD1	CSAWTGVGTEAFF	TGCAGTGCTTGGACAGGGGTGGGGACTGAAGCTTTCTTT
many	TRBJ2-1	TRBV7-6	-	CASSPRQDTRNEQFF	TGTGCCAGCAGCCCTCGACAGGACACCCGTAATGAGCAGTTCTTC
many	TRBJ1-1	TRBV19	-	CASSISGNPEAFF	TGTGCCAGTAGTATTTCCGGGAACCCTGAAGCTTTCTTT
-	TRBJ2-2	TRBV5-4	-	CASSVGVTGELFF	TGTGCCAGCAGCGTAGGGGTGACCGGGGAGCTGTTTTTT
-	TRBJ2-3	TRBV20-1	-	CSASDRPGGGADTQYF	TGCAGTGCTTCGGACAGGCCGGGAGGGGGGGCAGATACGCAGTATTTT
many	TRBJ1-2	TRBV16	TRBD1	CASSPGTVSRYGYTF	TGTGCCAGCAGCCCAGGGACAGTTTCCCGCTATGGCTACACCTTC
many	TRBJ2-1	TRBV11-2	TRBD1	CASTRTGGNAYNEQFF	TGTGCCAGCACTAGGACAGGGGGCAACGCCTACAATGAGCAGTTCTTC
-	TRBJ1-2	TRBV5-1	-	CASSLRQGKNYGYTF	TGCGCCAGCAGCTTAAGGCAGGGGAAAAACTATGGCTACACCTTC
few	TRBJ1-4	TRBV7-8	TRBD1	CASSFQGARSEKLFF	TGTGCCAGCAGCTTCCAGGGGGCGCGAAGCGAAAAACTGTTTTTT
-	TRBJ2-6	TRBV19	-	CASSPPFAGANVLTF	TGTGCCAGTAGCCCACCCTTTGCTGGGGCCAACGTCCTGACTTTC
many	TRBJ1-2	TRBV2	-	CASSENGFYGYTF	TGTGCCAGCAGTGAAAACGGATTCTATGGCTACACCTTC
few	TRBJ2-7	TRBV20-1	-	CSARDSKGEYEQYF	TGCAGTGCTAGAGATTCGAAGGGGGAATACGAGCAGTACTTC
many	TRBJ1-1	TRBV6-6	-	CASSYLSANTEAFF	TGTGCCAGCAGTTACTTGTCCGCGAACACTGAAGCTTTCTTT
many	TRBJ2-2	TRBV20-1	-	CSARDIWVTGELFF	TGCAGTGCTAGAGACATCTGGGTAACCGGGGAGCTGTTTTTT
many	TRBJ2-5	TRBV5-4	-	CASSLAGEKTQYF	TGTGCCAGCAGCTTGGCAGGGGAGAAGACCCAGTACTTC
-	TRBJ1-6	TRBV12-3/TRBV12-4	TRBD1	CASSQNRGATKSSPLHF	TGTGCCAGCAGCCAAAACAGGGGCGCTACGAAGAGTTCACCCCTCCACTTT
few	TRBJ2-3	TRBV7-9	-	CASRSPPGPRKSDTQYF	TGTGCCAGCAGATCTCCCCCGGGACCAAGAAAATCAGATACGCAGTATTTT
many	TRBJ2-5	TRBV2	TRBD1	CASSGQGAGETQYF	TGTGCCAGCAGTGGGCAGGGGGCTGGTGAGACCCAGTACTTC
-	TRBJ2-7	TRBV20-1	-	CSARVPGYEQYF	TGCAGTGCTAGAGTCCCAGGGTACGAGCAGTACTTC
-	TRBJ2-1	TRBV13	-	CASSLEGGEGNEQFF	TGTGCCAGCAGCTTAGAGGGGGGAGAGGGAAATGAGCAGTTCTTC
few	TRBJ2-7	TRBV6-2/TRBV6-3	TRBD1	CAGGQGHEQYF	TGTGCCGGCGGACAGGGCCACGAGCAGTACTTC
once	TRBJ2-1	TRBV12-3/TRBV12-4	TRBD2	CASSLRGSLAGRGSYNEQFF	TGTGCCAGCAGTTTGAGAGGATCCCTAGCGGGGAGGGGCTCCTACAATGAGCAGTTCTTC
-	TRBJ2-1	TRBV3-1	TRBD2	CASSWGGDSNEQFF	TGTGCCAGCAGCTGGGGGGGGGATTCCAATGAGCAGTTCTTC
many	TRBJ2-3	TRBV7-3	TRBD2	CASSTDGLAGGGLTDTQYF	TGTGCCAGCAGCACCGACGGACTAGCGGGAGGGGGCCTCACAGATACGCAGTATTTT
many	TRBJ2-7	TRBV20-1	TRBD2	CSARGTRGTYEQYF	TGCAGTGCTAGAGGGACTAGAGGGACCTACGAGCAGTACTTC
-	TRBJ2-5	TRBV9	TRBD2	CASSERTSGSRETQYF	TGTGCCAGCAGCGAGCGGACTAGCGGGAGTCGAGAGACCCAGTACTTC
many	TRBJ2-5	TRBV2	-	CASNLEVETQYF	TGTGCCAGCAATCTGGAAGTAGAGACCCAGTACTTC
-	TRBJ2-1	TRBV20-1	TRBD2	CSARGGSANEQFF	TGCAGTGCTCGGGGCGGGAGTGCCAATGAGCAGTTCTTC
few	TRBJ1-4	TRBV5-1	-	CASSLRGMEEKLFF	TGCGCCAGCAGCTTACGGGGGATGGAAGAAAAACTGTTTTTT
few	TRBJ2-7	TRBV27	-	CASSRIGGSYEQYF	TGTGCCAGCAGCCGAATAGGGGGCTCCTACGAGCAGTACTTC
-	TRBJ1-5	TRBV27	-	CASSPLSQNQPQHF	TGTGCCAGCAGCCCATTGAGTCAGAATCAGCCCCAGCATTTT
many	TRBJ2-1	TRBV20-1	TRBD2	CSATPSGNYNEQFF	TGCAGTGCAACCCCTAGCGGGAACTACAATGAGCAGTTCTTC
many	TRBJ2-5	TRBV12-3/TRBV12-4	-	CASSSFGSQETQYF	TGTGCCAGCAGTTCATTCGGGTCTCAAGAGACCCAGTACTTC
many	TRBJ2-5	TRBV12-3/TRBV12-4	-	CASSWPGAAQETQYF	TGTGCCAGCAGTTGGCCTGGAGCGGCTCAAGAGACCCAGTACTTC
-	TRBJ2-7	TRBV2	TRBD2	CASAVAGANEQYF	TGTGCCAGCGCCGTAGCGGGAGCAAACGAGCAGTACTTC
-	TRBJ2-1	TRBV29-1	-	CSVDGEQFF	TGCAGCGTTGATGGCGAGCAGTTCTTC
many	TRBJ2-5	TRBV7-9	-	CASSLARLKETQYF	TGTGCCAGCAGCTTAGCGCGGCTAAAGGAGACCCAGTACTTC
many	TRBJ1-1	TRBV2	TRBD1	CASRTGGQGDTEAFF	TGTGCCAGCAGGACCGGCGGACAGGGCGACACTGAAGCTTTCTTT
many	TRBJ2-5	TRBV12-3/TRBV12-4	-	CASSPIVRGETQYF	TGTGCCAGCAGTCCGATAGTAAGGGGGGAGACCCAGTACTTC
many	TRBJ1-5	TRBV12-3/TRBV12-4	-	CASTPTPGFNQPQHF	TGTGCCAGCACCCCAACCCCAGGGTTCAATCAGCCCCAGCATTTT